Below, one TCR beta chain is given with its context. Antigen: not known. This record comes from a study of OX40 agonist ivuxolimab in advanced cancers. About the study: Patients treated during dose escalation were battling hepatocellular carcinoma, melanoma, renal cell or head and neck cancer. Two cutaneous melanoma patients and one hepatocellular carcinoma patient, three in all, had partial responses. Findings of the study overall: CD8+ T cells were the subset that, on average, had more expanded clones than CD4+. CD4+ and CD8+ blood T cells expanded clonally by week 6 at 0.1 to 3.0 mg/kg.

Repertoires were generated with immunoSEQ multiplex PCR, while TCRdb's copy carries only in-frame clones and drops some. This table has about 47,000 clones, 80% to 90% appearing once. The input for sequencing was CD4+ or CD8+ T cells sorted from blood, taken in a trial of the OX40 agonist ivuxolimab. This clonotype was obtained from an adult with an advanced solid tumor such as melanoma, head and neck, liver or kidney cancer.

Here the CDR3 reads CSVVADSYEQYF. The CDR3 DNA reads TGCAGCGTTGTGGCAGACTCCTACGAGCAGTACTTC. This rearrangement joins TRBV29-1 to TRBJ2-7; D gene ambiguous. The CDR3 has 12 amino acids. Trimming removed 4 bases at V and 0 bases at J, with 7 bases between. The germline CDR1 and CDR2 sequences are SQVTM and ANQGSEA.